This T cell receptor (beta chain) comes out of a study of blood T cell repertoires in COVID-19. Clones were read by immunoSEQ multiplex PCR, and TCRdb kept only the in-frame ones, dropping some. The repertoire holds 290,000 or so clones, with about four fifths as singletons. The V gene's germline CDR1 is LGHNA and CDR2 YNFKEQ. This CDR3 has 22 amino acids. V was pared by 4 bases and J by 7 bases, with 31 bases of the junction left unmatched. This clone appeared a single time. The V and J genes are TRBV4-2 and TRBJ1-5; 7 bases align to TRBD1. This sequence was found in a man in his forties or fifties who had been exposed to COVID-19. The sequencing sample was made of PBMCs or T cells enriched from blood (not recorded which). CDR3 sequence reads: CASSRVSSRLSISGSQGQPQHF. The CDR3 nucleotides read TGTGCCAGCAGCCGAGTCTCTAGTCGTCTTAGTATTTCCGGCTCACAGGGGCAGCCCCAGCATTTT.